These T cell receptor beta chains were read from a single sample in a study of chemoradiotherapy in HPV16-positive cancers. Libraries were prepared by immunoSEQ multiplex PCR; TCRdb keeps only in-frame clonotypes and omits some of them. Here the sample spans tens of thousands of clones, about 82% being singletons. This sample comprised blood, obtained from a patient who underwent chemoradiotherapy. The receptors come from a human donor with HPV-associated anogenital cancer. Both conserved end residues are part of each CDR3. Fields, in order: clone size, V gene, J gene, D gene, CDR3 protein, CDR3 DNA. D genes are given only for firm matches. The size field is filled for only some rows; it gives once, few, many or a size class.

-	TRBV19	TRBJ2-7	-	CDLQGAPYEQYF	TGTGACCTACAGGGAGCCCCTTACGAGCAGTACTTC
-	TRBV19	TRBJ1-5	-	CASHGGQGSQPQHF	TGTGCCTCCCATGGCGGGCAGGGGAGTCAGCCCCAGCATTTT
few	TRBV5-1	TRBJ1-3	-	CASSLVGQSSGNTIYF	TGCGCCAGCAGCTTGGTCGGGCAGAGCTCTGGAAACACCATATATTTT
once	TRBV11-3	TRBJ1-1	-	CASSLDQNTEAFF	TGTGCCAGCAGCTTAGATCAGAACACTGAAGCTTTCTTT
-	TRBV6-6	TRBJ2-7	-	CASSRQTSYEQYF	TGTGCCAGCAGCCGACAGACCTCCTACGAGCAGTACTTC
-	TRBV27	TRBJ2-7	-	CASSLGRSYEQYF	TGTGCCAGCAGTTTAGGCAGATCCTACGAGCAGTACTTC
once	TRBV5-1	TRBJ2-5	-	CASSLSGRSVETQYF	TGCGCCAGCAGCTTGTCCGGCCGTTCGGTGGAGACCCAGTACTTC
-	TRBV5-8	TRBJ2-1	-	CASSADDRSASYNEQFF	TGTGCCAGCAGCGCCGACGACAGATCCGCATCCTACAATGAGCAGTTCTTC
-	TRBV7-9	TRBJ1-4	-	CASSHYRDGEKLFF	TGTGCCAGCAGCCACTACCGCGACGGGGAAAAACTGTTTTTT
-	TRBV11-2	TRBJ1-6	-	CASSPNGDRASPLHF	TGTGCCAGCAGCCCCAATGGAGACAGAGCCTCACCCCTCCACTTT
-	TRBV29-1	TRBJ2-1	-	CSVRQGIGGVEQFF	TGCAGCGTTCGACAGGGGATCGGGGGGGTTGAGCAGTTCTTC
-	TRBV5-3	TRBJ2-7	TRBD1	CARSYWTGGWYEQYF	TGTGCCAGAAGTTATTGGACAGGGGGTTGGTACGAGCAGTACTTC
-	TRBV5-1	TRBJ1-3	TRBD1	CASSRTGDSGNTIYF	TGCGCCAGCAGCAGGACAGGGGATTCTGGAAACACCATATATTTT
-	TRBV6-6	TRBJ1-6	-	CASSYPGGNSPLHF	TGTGCCAGCAGTTACCCGGGGGGAAATTCACCCCTCCACTTT
-	TRBV5-1	TRBJ2-6	-	CASSLATGTTGANVLTF	TGCGCCAGCAGCTTGGCCACCGGGACAACGGGGGCCAACGTCCTGACTTTC
-	TRBV4-3	TRBJ1-4	-	CASAMVGEKLFF	TGCGCCAGCGCCATGGTGGGCGAAAAACTGTTTTTT
-	TRBV29-1	TRBJ2-5	-	CSVHDQETQYF	TGCAGCGTTCACGACCAAGAGACCCAGTACTTC
-	TRBV7-2	TRBJ1-1	TRBD1	CASSLQQGAGEAFF	TGTGCCAGCAGCTTACAACAGGGGGCGGGTGAAGCTTTCTTT
-	TRBV9	TRBJ2-7	TRBD2	CASSVGWAGGTYEQYF	TGTGCCAGCAGCGTAGGTTGGGCGGGGGGGACCTACGAGCAGTACTTC
-	TRBV5-1	TRBJ2-7	TRBD1	CASSLEPGQGEQYF	TGCGCCAGCAGCTTGGAGCCGGGACAGGGCGAGCAGTACTTC
-	TRBV19	TRBJ2-3	-	CASRVEGALTDTQYF	TGTGCCAGTAGGGTGGAGGGGGCCCTCACAGATACGCAGTATTTT
-	TRBV9	TRBJ2-5	TRBD2	CASSVGLAGGIQETQYF	TGTGCCAGCAGCGTAGGACTAGCGGGAGGAATCCAAGAGACCCAGTACTTC
-	TRBV29-1	TRBJ1-6	TRBD1	CSVRDRADSPLHF	TGCAGCGTGAGGGACAGGGCCGATTCACCCCTCCACTTT
few	TRBV11-2	TRBJ2-7	-	CASSSNIAYEQYF	TGTGCCAGCAGCTCCAACATAGCCTACGAGCAGTACTTC
once	TRBV19	TRBJ2-5	TRBD2	CASSIPSGGSLETQYF	TGTGCCAGTAGTATCCCAAGCGGGGGGTCTTTAGAGACCCAGTACTTC
once	TRBV5-4	TRBJ2-1	TRBD2	CASSGTSGGYEQFF	TGTGCCAGCAGCGGGACTAGCGGGGGCTATGAGCAGTTCTTC
few	TRBV6-5	TRBJ2-2	-	CASSYGSTGTGELFF	TGTGCCAGCAGTTACGGCTCTACAGGAACCGGGGAGCTGTTTTTT
few	TRBV7-9	TRBJ1-5	-	CASSLRGQPQHF	TGTGCCAGCAGCTTAAGGGGTCAGCCCCAGCATTTT
-	TRBV5-1	TRBJ1-1	-	CASSPGLPVGAFF	TGCGCCAGCAGCCCTGGGCTCCCCGTGGGTGCTTTCTTT
-	TRBV19	TRBJ2-7	-	CASSFRGASYEQYF	TGTGCCAGTAGTTTCCGGGGGGCTTCCTACGAGCAGTACTTC
-	TRBV7-9	TRBJ1-2	-	CASSPLNPGTFDYTF	TGTGCCAGCAGCCCGTTGAATCCCGGGACATTTGACTACACCTTC
-	TRBV7-2	TRBJ2-1	TRBD1	CASSQRTGAHEQFF	TGTGCCAGCAGCCAACGGACAGGGGCGCATGAGCAGTTCTTC
-	TRBV10-2	TRBJ1-2	-	CATQGGTYGYTF	TGCGCCACCCAGGGAGGGACTTATGGCTACACCTTC
few	TRBV2	TRBJ1-2	TRBD1	CASRTGGGGYTF	TGTGCCAGCAGAACAGGGGGGGGAGGCTACACCTTC
-	TRBV11-3	TRBJ2-1	TRBD2	CASSPTSGVGEQFF	TGTGCCAGCAGCCCCACTAGCGGGGTGGGCGAGCAGTTCTTC
-	TRBV7-2	TRBJ1-2	TRBD1	CASSPRTGGHGYTF	TGTGCCAGCAGCCCCCGGACAGGGGGCCATGGCTACACCTTC
-	TRBV19	TRBJ2-5	TRBD2	CASSSGLAGGRETQYF	TGTGCCAGTAGTAGTGGACTAGCGGGGGGCCGGGAGACCCAGTACTTC
-	TRBV5-1	TRBJ1-2	-	CASSLEQASGYTF	TGCGCCAGCAGCTTGGAACAGGCCAGTGGCTACACCTTC
few	TRBV5-1	TRBJ1-2	TRBD1	CASSLRQGIYGYTF	TGCGCCAGCAGCTTACGACAGGGGATCTATGGCTACACCTTC
-	TRBV5-4	TRBJ2-5	TRBD2	CASSGGLAQETQYF	TGTGCCAGCAGCGGGGGACTAGCTCAAGAGACCCAGTACTTC
once	TRBV5-1	TRBJ1-1	-	CASSLNPRDTEAFF	TGCGCCAGCAGCTTGAACCCCCGGGACACTGAAGCTTTCTTT
-	TRBV6-6	TRBJ1-1	-	CASSYNVNTEAFF	TGTGCCAGCAGTTACAACGTGAACACTGAAGCTTTCTTT
-	TRBV15	TRBJ1-1	-	CATSRDLTGIWTEAFF	TGTGCCACCAGCAGAGACCTAACAGGGATTTGGACTGAAGCTTTCTTT
-	TRBV5-6	TRBJ1-1	-	CASRVVHSNTEAFF	TGTGCCAGCAGGGTTGTTCATTCGAACACTGAAGCTTTCTTT
-	TRBV27	TRBJ2-7	-	CASSSRSQGGEQYF	TGTGCCAGCAGTTCCAGGTCGCAGGGGGGCGAGCAGTACTTC
-	TRBV5-6	TRBJ2-7	TRBD2	CASSLEEGTSGYEQYF	TGTGCCAGCAGCTTGGAGGAGGGGACTAGCGGTTACGAGCAGTACTTC
-	TRBV14	TRBJ1-2	TRBD1	CASSPRQGWFGYTF	TGTGCCAGCAGCCCCCGACAGGGTTGGTTTGGCTACACCTTC
-	TRBV9	TRBJ2-2	TRBD1	CASSLRQGRVAGELFF	TGTGCCAGCAGCCTGCGACAGGGTCGGGTTGCCGGGGAGCTGTTTTTT
-	TRBV11-2	TRBJ2-3	TRBD2	CASSSSGGDHTDTQYF	TGTGCCAGCAGCAGTAGCGGGGGGGACCACACAGATACGCAGTATTTT
-	TRBV6-1	TRBJ1-1	TRBD1	CASRETGGGTEAFF	TGTGCCAGCAGAGAGACAGGGGGAGGGACTGAAGCTTTCTTT
-	TRBV6-5	TRBJ2-6	-	CASSYAPVSGANVLTF	TGTGCCAGCAGTTACGCCCCGGTCTCTGGGGCCAACGTCCTGACTTTC
-	TRBV5-1	TRBJ1-1	TRBD1	CASSLEGGEGTEAFF	TGCGCCAGCAGCTTGGAAGGGGGCGAAGGCACTGAAGCTTTCTTT